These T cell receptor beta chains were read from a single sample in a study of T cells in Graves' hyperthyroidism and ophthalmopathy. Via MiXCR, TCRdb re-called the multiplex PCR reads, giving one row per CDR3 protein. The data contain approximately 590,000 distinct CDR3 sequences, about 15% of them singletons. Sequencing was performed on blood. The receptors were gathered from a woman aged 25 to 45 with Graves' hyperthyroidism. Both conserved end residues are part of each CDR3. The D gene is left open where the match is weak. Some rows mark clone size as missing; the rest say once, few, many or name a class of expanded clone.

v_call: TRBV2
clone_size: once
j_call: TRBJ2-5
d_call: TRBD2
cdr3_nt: TGTGCCAACTTGGGACTAGGTTTACAAGAGACCCAGTACTTC
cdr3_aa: CANLGLGLQETQYF

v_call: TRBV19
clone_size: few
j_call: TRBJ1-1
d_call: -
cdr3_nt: TGTGCCAGTAGTATTGAAGGCGGGCTTAACACTGAAGCTTTCTTT
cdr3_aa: CASSIEGGLNTEAFF

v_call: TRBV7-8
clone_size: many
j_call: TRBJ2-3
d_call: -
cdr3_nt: TGTGCCAGCAGCTTAGTCTGGGGCGGGGACACAGATACGCAGTATTTT
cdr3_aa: CASSLVWGGDTDTQYF

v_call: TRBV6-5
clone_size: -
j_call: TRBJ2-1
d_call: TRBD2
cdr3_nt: TGTGCCAGCAGTTACCGGCTAGCGGCCCCTAATGAGCAGTTCTTC
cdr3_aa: CASSYRLAAPNEQFF

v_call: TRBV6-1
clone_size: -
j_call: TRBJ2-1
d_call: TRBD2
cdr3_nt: TGTGCCAGCAAAGATCTAGCGGGAGCTTACAATGAGCAGTTCTTC
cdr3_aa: CASKDLAGAYNEQFF

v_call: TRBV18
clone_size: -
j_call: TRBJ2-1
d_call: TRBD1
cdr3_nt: TGTGCCAGCTCATCAAGGACAGGAACTGCTACCTACAATGAGCAGTTCTTC
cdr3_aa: CASSSRTGTATYNEQFF

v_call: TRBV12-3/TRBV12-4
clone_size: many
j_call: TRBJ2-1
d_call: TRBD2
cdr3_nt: TGTGCCAGCAGCTCAATGGGACTAGCGGGAGTTCAGCCCTACAATGAGCAGTTCTTC
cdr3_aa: CASSSMGLAGVQPYNEQFF

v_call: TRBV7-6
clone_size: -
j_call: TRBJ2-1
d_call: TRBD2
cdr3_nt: TGTGCCAGCAGCCCCAAGGGACTAGCGGGAGAGTATAATGAGCAGTTCTTC
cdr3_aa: CASSPKGLAGEYNEQFF

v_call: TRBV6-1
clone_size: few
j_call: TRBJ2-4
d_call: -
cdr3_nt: TGTGCCAGCAGTCCGTTCGGGAACATTCAGTACTTC
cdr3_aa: CASSPFGNIQYF

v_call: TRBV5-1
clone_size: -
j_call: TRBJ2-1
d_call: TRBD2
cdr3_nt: TGCGCCAGCAGCTTCCGAGCGGGAGAAAATGAGCAGTTCTTC
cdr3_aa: CASSFRAGENEQFF

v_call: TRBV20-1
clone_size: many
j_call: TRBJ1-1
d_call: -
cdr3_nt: TGCAGTGCTTCGAAGGGGGAGACCACTGAAGCTTTCTTT
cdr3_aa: CSASKGETTEAFF

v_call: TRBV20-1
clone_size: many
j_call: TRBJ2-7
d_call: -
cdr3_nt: TGCAGTGCCCCGGGGCCGACGGGACGAGCGGACGAGCAGTACTTC
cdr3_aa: CSAPGPTGRADEQYF

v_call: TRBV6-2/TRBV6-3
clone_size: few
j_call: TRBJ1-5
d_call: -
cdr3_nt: TGTGCCAGCGGTAGGGCCCCGGTCAGTCAGCCCCAGCATTTT
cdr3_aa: CASGRAPVSQPQHF

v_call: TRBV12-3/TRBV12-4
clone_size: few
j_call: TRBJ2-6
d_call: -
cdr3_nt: TGTGCCAGCAGTTTGGTTGGGAGGGGGTTGCGACACTTTCTGCAGGCCAACGTCCTGACTTTC
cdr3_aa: CASSLVGRGLRHFLQANVLTF

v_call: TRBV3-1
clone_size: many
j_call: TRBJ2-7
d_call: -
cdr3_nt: TGTGCCAGCAGCACCCCTCGGGAGCAGTACTTC
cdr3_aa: CASSTPREQYF

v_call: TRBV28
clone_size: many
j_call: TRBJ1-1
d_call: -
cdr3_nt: TGTGCCAGCAGTCCCCTCGGGTTGGGGTCGAACACTGAAGCTTTCTTT
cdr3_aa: CASSPLGLGSNTEAFF

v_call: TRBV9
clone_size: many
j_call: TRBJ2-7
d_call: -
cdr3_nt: TGTGCCAGCAGCGTAGCAAGCTACCAGGGTGGGGGTAGCTACGAGCAGTACTTC
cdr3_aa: CASSVASYQGGGSYEQYF

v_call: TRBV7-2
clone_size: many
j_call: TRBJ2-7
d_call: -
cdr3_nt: TGTGCCAGCAGCGGACGAGGGGTACCCTCCTACGAGCAGTACTTC
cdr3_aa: CASSGRGVPSYEQYF

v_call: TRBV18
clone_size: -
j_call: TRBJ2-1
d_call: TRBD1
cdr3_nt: TGTGCCAGCTCACCAATGGACAGGGGAGTTTCCAATGAGCAGTTCTTC
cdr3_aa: CASSPMDRGVSNEQFF

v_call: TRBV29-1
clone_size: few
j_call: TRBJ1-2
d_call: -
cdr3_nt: TGCAGTGGCGGGGGCCAGTACTATGGCTACACCTTC
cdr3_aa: CSGGGQYYGYTF

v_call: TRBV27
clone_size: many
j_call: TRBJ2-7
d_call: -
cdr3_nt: TGTGCCAGCAGTAAGCACGGGAGCGGCTACGAGCAGTACTTC
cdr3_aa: CASSKHGSGYEQYF

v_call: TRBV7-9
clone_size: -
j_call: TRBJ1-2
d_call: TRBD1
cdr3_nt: TGTGCCAGCAGCCCAGCCCCCGGCAGGGGGGTTCATGGCTACACCTTC
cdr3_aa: CASSPAPGRGVHGYTF

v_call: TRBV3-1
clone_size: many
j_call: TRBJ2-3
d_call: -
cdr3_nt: TGTGCCAGCAGCCCTCGGACACAAACAGATACGCAGTATTTT
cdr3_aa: CASSPRTQTDTQYF

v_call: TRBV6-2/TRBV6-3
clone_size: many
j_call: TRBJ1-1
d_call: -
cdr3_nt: TGTGCCAGCCGGGACGGGAACACTGAAGCTTTCTTT
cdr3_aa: CASRDGNTEAFF

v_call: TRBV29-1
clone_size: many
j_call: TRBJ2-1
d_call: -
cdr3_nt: TGCAGCGTTGGGGCAATGTTAGGTGAGCAGTTCTTC
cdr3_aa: CSVGAMLGEQFF

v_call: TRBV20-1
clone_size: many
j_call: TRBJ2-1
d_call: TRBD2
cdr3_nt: TGCAGTGCCCCGAGACTAGCGGGAGGGTATGAGCAGTTCTTC
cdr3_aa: CSAPRLAGGYEQFF

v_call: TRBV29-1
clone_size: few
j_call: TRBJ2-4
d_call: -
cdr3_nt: TGCAGCGTTGGCGGAGCGGGCCTAGCCAAAAACATTCAGTACTTC
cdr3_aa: CSVGGAGLAKNIQYF

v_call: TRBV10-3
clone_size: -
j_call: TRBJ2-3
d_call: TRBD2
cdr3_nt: TGTGCCACCGGGACTAGCGGGAGAGGAACAGATACGCAGTATTTT
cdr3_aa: CATGTSGRGTDTQYF

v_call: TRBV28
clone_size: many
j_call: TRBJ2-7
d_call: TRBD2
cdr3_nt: TGTGCCAGCAGTTTAAAGCCGCTAGGACTAGCGGTCTACGAGCAGTACTTC
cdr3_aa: CASSLKPLGLAVYEQYF

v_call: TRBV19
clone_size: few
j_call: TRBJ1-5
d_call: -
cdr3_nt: TGTGCCAGTAGTATCGGGAGGACGTATAGCAATCAGCCCCAGCATTTT
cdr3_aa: CASSIGRTYSNQPQHF

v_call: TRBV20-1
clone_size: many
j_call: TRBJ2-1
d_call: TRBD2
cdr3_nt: TGCAGTGCTAGCACAGCGGGACTCTCCTACAATGAGCAGTTCTTC
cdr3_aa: CSASTAGLSYNEQFF

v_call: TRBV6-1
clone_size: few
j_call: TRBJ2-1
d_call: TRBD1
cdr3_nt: TGTGCCAGCGGAATGGGGCAGGGGGTTTACAATGAGCAGTTCTTC
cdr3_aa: CASGMGQGVYNEQFF

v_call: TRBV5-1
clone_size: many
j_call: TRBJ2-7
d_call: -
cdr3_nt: TGCGCCAGCAGCCTGCTGGGGGGCGGCTCCTACGAGCAGTACTTC
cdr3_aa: CASSLLGGGSYEQYF

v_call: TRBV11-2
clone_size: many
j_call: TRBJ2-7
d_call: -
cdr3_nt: TGTGCCAGCAGCTCCGGTCTGGACAAGTACGAGCAGTACTTC
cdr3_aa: CASSSGLDKYEQYF

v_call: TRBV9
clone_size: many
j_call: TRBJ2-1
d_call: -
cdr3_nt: TGTGCCAGCAGCGTAGATATTAGCAGCCACAATGAGCAGTTCTTC
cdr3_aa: CASSVDISSHNEQFF

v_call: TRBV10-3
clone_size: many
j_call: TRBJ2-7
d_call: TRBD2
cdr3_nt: TGTGCCATCAATACTAGCGGGGCGTACGAGCAGTACTTC
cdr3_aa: CAINTSGAYEQYF

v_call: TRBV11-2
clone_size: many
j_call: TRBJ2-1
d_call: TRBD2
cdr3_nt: TGTGCCAGCAGCCGAATCGGGGGAGCGGGAGGGCCGTACAATGAGCAGTTCTTC
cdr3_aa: CASSRIGGAGGPYNEQFF

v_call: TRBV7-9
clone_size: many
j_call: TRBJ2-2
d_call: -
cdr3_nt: TGTGCCAGCAGCTTAGGCGATTTAGCGGCAAACACCGGGGAGCTGTTTTTT
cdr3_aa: CASSLGDLAANTGELFF

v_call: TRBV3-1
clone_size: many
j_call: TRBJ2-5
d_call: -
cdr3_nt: TGTGCCAGCAGCCAAGACCCCAGGGCGGAGACCCAGTACTTC
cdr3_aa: CASSQDPRAETQYF

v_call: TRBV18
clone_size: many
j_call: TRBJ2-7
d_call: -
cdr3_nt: TGTGCCAGCTCACCCCAGGGGTTGGAGTACGAGCAGTACTTC
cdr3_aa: CASSPQGLEYEQYF